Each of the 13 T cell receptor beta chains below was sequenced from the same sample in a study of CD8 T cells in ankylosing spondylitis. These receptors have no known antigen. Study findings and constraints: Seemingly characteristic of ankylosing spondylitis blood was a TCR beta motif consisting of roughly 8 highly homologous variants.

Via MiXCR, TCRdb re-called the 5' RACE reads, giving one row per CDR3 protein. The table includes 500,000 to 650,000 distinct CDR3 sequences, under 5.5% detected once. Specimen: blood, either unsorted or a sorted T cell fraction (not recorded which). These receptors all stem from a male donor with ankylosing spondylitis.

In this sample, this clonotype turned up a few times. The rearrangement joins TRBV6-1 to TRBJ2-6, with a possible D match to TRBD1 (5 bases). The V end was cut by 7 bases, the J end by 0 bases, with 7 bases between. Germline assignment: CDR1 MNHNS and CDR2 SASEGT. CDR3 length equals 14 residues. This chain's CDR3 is CASIDSSGANVLTF. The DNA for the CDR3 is TGTGCCAGCATCGACAGCTCTGGGGCCAACGTCCTGACTTTC.

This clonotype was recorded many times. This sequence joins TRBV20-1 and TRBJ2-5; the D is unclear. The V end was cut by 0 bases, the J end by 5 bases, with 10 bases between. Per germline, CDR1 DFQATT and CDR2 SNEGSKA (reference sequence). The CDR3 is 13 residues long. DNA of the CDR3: TGCAGTGCTAGAGAGCCGGTTGGGGAGACCCAGTACTTC. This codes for CSAREPVGETQYF.

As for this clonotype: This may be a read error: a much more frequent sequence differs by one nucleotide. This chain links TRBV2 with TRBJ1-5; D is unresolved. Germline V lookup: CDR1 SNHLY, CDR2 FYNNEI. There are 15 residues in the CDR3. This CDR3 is CASGEGGYSNQPQHF. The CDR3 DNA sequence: TGTGCCAGCGGTGAGGGAGGTTATAGCAATCAGCCCCAGCATTTT.

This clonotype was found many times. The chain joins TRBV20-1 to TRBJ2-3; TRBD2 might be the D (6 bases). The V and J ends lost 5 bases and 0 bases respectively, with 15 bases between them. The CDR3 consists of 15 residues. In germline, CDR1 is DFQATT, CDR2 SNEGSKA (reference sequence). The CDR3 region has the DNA TGCAGTGCTGGAGGAGGGCTGTATAGCACAGATACGCAGTATTTT. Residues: CSAGGGLYSTDTQYF.

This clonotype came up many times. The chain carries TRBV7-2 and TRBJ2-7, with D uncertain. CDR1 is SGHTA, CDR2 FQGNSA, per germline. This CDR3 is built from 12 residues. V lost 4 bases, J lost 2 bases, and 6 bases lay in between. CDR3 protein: CASSSPTYEQYF. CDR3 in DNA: TGTGCCAGCAGCTCGCCAACCTACGAGCAGTACTTC.

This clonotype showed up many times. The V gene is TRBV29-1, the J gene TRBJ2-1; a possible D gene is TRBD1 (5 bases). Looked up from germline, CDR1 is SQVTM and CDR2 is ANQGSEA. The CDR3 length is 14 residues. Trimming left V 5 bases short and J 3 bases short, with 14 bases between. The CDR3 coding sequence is TGCAGCGTTACCGGCAGGGCCTACTACAATGAGCAGTTCTTC. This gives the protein CSVTGRAYYNEQFF.

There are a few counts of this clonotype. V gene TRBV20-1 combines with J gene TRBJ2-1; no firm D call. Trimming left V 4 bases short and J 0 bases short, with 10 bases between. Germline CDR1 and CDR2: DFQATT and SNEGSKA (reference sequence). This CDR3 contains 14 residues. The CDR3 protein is CSAKDVSSYNEQFF. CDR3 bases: TGCAGTGCTAAGGACGTAAGCTCCTACAATGAGCAGTTCTTC.

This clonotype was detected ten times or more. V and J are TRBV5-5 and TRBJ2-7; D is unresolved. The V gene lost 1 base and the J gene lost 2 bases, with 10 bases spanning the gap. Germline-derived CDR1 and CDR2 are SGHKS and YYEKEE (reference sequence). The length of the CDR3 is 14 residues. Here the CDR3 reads CASSLSAWAYEQYF. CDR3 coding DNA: TGTGCCAGCAGCTTGTCTGCCTGGGCCTACGAGCAGTACTTC.

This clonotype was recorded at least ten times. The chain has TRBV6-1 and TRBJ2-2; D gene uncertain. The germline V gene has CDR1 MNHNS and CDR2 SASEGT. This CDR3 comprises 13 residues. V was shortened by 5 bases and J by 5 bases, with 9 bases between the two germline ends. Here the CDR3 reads CASSPPRTGELFF. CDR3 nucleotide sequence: TGTGCCAGCAGTCCCCCGAGGACCGGGGAGCTGTTTTTT.

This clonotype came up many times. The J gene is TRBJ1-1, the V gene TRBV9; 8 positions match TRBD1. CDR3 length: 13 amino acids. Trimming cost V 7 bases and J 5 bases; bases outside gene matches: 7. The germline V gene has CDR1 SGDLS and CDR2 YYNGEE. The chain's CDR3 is CASGRGRETEAFF. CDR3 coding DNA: TGTGCCAGCGGCAGGGGGCGTGAGACTGAAGCTTTCTTT.

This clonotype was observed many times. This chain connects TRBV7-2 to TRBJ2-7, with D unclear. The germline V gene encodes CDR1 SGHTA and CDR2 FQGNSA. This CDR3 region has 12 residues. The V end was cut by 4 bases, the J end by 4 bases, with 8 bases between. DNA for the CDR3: TGTGCCAGCAGCTCCACGACATACGAGCAGTACTTC. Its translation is CASSSTTYEQYF.

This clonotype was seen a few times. The CDR3 DNA reads TGTGCCAGCAGCTTAGCGGTACGGCATCTACGCACAGATACGCAGTATTTT. This translates into CASSLAVRHLRTDTQYF. The chain recombines TRBV7-9 with TRBJ2-3; D call uncertain. CDR3 length: 17 residues. Between the trimmed V and J ends, which lost 0 bases and 1 base, there was a span of 14 bases. Germline V lookup: CDR1 SEHNR, CDR2 FQNEAQ (reference sequence).

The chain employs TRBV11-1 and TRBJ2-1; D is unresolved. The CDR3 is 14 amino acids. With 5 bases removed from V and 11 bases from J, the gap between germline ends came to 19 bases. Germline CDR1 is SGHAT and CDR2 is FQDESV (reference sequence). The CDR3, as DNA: TGTGCCAGCAGCACCCATTCTGGGGTGGGGAAGCAGTTCTTC. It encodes CASSTHSGVGKQFF.